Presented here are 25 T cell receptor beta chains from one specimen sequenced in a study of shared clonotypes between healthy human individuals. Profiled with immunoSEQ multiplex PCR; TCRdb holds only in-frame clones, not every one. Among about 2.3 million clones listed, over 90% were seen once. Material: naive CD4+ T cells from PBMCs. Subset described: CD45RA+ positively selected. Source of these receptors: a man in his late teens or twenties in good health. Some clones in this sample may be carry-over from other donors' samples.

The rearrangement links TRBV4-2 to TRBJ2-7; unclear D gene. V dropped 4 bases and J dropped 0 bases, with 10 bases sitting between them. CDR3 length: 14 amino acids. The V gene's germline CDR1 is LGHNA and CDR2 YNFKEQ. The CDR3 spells CASSPDRLSYEQYF. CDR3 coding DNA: TGTGCCAGCAGCCCAGACCGGCTCTCCTACGAGCAGTACTTC.

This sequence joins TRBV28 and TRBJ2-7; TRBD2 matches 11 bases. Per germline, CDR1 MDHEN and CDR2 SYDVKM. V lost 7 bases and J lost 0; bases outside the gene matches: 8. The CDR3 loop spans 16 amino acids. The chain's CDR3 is CASNVAGGPPSYEQYF. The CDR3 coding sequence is TGTGCCAGCAACGTAGCGGGAGGGCCGCCCTCCTACGAGCAGTACTTC.

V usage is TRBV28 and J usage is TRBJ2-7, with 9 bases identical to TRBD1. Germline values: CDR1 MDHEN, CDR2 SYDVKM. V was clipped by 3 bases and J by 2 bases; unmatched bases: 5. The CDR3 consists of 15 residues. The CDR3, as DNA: TGTGCCAGCAGTTTTAGGGGACAGGGCGCCTACGAGCAGTACTTC. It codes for CASSFRGQGAYEQYF.

CDR3 in amino acids: CAISQDRTNYGYTF. The CDR3 bases are TGTGCCATCAGTCAAGACAGGACTAACTATGGCTACACCTTC. The chain uses TRBV10-3 and TRBJ1-2, with a weak D call TRBD1 (6 bases). The CDR3 is 14 residues long. Germline V gene sequence: CDR1 ENHRY, CDR2 SYGVKD. The V gene lost 5 bases and the J gene lost 0 bases, with 10 bases spanning the gap.

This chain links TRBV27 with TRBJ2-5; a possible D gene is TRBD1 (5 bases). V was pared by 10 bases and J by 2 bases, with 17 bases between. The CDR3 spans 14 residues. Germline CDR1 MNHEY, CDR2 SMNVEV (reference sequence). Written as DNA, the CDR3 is TGTGCCACAAAGTACCTGGGGCAGCAAGAGACCCAGTACTTC. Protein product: CATKYLGQQETQYF.

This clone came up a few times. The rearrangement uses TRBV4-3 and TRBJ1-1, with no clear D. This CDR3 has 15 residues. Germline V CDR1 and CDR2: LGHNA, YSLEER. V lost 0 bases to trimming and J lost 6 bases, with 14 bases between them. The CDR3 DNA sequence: TGCGCCAGCAGCCAAGAACTGGGGATCGGGGCTGAAGCTTTCTTT. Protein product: CASSQELGIGAEAFF.

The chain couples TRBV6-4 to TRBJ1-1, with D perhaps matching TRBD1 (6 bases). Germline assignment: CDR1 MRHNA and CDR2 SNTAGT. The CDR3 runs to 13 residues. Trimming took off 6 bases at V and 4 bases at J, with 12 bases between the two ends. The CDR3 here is CASRNRVPTEAFF. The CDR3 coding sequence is TGTGCCAGCAGGAACAGGGTTCCCACTGAAGCTTTCTTT.

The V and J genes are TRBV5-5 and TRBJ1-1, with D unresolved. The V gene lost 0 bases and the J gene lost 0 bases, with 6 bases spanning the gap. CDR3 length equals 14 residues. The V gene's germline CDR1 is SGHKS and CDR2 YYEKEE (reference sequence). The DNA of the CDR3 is TGTGCCAGCAGCTTGGGGAGCATGAACACTGAAGCTTTCTTT. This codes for CASSLGSMNTEAFF.

The CDR3 DNA is TGTGCCAGCAGCAAAAATGTAGGGGTCCAAGAGACCCAGTACTTC. Its translation is CASSKNVGVQETQYF. The chain carries TRBV7-8 and TRBJ2-5; possible D gene TRBD1, 5 bases. The length of the CDR3 is 15 residues. V lost 5 bases to trimming and J lost 1 base, with 14 bases between them. Germline loops: CDR1 SGHVS, CDR2 FQNEAQ. Combining the CDR3 with reference TRBV7-8 and TRBJ2-5 gives the whole variable domain GAGVSQSPRYKVAKRGQDVALRCDPISGHVSLFWYQQALGQGPEFLTYFQNEAQLDKSGLPSDRFFAERPEGSVSTLKIQRTQQEDSAVYLCASSKNVGVQETQYFGPGTRLLVL.

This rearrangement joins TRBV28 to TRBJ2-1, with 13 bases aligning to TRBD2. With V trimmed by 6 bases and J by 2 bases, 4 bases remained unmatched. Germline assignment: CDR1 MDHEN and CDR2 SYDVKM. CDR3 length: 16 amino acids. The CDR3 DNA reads TGTGCCAGCAGGCGGGGGACTAGCGGGACCTACAATGAGCAGTTCTTC. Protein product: CASRRGTSGTYNEQFF.

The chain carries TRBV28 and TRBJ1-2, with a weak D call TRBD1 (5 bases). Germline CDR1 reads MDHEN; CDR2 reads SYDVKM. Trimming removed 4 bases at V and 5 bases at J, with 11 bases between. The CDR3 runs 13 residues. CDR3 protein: CASSSQQGYGYTF. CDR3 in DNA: TGTGCCAGCAGTTCGCAGCAGGGATATGGCTACACCTTC.

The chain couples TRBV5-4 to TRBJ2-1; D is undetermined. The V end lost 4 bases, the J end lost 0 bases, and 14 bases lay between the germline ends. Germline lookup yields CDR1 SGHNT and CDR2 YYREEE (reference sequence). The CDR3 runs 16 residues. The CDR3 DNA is TGTGCCAGCAGCCCGACCACGTTCGGCTCCTACAATGAGCAGTTCTTC. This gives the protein CASSPTTFGSYNEQFF.

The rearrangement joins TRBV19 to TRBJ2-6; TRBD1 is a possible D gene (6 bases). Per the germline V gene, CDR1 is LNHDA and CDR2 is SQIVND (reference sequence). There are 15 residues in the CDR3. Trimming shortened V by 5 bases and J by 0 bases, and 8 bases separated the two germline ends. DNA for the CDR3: TGTGCCAGTAGTGGACAGTACTCTGGGGCCAACGTCCTGACTTTC. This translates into CASSGQYSGANVLTF.

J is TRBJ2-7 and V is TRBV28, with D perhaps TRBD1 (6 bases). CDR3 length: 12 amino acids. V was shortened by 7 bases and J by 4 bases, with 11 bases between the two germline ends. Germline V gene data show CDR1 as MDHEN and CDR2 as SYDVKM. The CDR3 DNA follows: TGTGCCAGCACCGTGAGGGGGTACGAGCAGTACTTC. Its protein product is CASTVRGYEQYF. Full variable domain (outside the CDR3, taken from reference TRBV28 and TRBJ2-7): DVKVTQSSRYLVKRTGEKVFLECVQDMDHENMFWYRQDPGLGLRLIYFSYDVKMKEKGDIPEGYSVSREKKERFSLILESASTNQTSMYLCASTVRGYEQYFGPGTRLTVT.

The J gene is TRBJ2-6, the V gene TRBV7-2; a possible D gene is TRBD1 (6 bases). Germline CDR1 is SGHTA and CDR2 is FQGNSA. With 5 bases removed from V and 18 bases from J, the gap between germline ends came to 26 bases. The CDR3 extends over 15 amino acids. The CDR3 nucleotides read TGTGCCAGCAGCCCCGAGGGTGGGACACTCCCATCTTCGACTTTC. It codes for CASSPEGGTLPSSTF.

The CDR3 region has the DNA TGCAGCGCTGGGACTAGCGGGCTGTACGAGCAGTACTTC. Translation gives CSAGTSGLYEQYF. The chain recombines TRBV29-1 with TRBJ2-7; 12 nucleotides agree with TRBD2. This CDR3 region has 13 residues. Germline-derived CDR1 and CDR2 are SQVTM and ANQGSEA. With V trimmed by 7 bases and J by 4 bases, 5 bases remained unmatched.

CDR3 in amino acids: CASSRGQGREAFF. CDR3 sequence (DNA): TGTGCCAGCAGCAGGGGACAGGGACGAGAAGCTTTCTTT. The V and J genes are TRBV6-5 and TRBJ1-1, with TRBD1 matching 9 bases. The CDR3 has 13 amino acids. Germline V CDR1 and CDR2: MNHEY, SVGAGI. V lost 6 bases to trimming and J lost 8 bases; unmatched junction nucleotides: 7.

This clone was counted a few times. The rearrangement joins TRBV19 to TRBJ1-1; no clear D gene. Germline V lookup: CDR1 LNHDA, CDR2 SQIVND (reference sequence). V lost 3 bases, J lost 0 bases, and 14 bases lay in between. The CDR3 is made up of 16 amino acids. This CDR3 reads CASSIMAGGMNTEAFF. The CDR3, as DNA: TGTGCCAGTAGTATTATGGCAGGTGGGATGAACACTGAAGCTTTCTTT. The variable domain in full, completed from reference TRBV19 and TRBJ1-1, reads DGGITQSPKYLFRKEGQNVTLSCEQNLNHDAMYWYRQDPGQGLRLIYYSQIVNDFQKGDIAEGYSVSREKKESFPLTVTSAQKNPTAFYLCASSIMAGGMNTEAFFGQGTRLTVV.

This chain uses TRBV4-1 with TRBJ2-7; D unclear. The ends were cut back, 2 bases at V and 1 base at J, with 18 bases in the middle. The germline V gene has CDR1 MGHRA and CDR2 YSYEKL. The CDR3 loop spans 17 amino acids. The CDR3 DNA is TGCGCCAGCAGCCAATTCGTTTTAGTTGAGAAATCCTACGAGCAGTACTTC. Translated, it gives CASSQFVLVEKSYEQYF.

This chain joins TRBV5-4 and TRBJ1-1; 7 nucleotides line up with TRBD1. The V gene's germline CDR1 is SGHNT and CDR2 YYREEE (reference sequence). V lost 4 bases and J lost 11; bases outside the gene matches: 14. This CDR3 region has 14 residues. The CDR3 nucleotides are TGTGCCAGCAGCGGAACCGGGACAGAGGGACCGGCTTTCTTT. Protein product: CASSGTGTEGPAFF.

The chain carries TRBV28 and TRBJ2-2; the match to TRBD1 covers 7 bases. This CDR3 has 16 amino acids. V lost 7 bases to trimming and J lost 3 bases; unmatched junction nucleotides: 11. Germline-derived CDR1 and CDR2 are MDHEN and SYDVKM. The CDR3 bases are TGTGCCAGCACCCTCTTGGGACAGACGCACACCGGGGAGCTGTTTTTT. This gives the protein CASTLLGQTHTGELFF.

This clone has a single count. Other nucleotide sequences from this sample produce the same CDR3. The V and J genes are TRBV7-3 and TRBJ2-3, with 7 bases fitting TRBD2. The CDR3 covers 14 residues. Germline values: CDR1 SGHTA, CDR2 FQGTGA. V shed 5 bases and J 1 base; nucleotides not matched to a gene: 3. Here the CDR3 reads CASSRGGGTDTQYF. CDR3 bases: TGTGCCAGCAGCCGCGGGGGTGGCACAGATACGCAGTATTTT.

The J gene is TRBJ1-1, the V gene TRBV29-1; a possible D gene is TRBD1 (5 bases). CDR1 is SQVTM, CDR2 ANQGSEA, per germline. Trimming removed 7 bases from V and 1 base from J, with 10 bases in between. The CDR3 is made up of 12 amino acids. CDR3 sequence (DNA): TGCAGCGGAACTACAGGGAACACTGAAGCTTTCTTT. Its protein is CSGTTGNTEAFF.

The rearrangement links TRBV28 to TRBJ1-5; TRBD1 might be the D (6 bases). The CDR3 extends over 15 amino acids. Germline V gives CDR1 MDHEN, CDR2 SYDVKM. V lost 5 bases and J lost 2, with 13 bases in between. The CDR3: CASSAQSGGNQPQHF. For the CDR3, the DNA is TGTGCCAGCAGTGCCCAATCAGGGGGCAATCAGCCCCAGCATTTT.

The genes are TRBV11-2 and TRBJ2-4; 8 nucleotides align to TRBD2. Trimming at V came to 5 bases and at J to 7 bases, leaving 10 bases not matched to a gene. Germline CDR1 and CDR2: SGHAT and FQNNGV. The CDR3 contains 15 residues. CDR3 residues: CASSIGRAVSNIQYF. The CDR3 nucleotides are TGTGCCAGCAGCATCGGGAGGGCCGTGTCGAACATTCAGTACTTC.